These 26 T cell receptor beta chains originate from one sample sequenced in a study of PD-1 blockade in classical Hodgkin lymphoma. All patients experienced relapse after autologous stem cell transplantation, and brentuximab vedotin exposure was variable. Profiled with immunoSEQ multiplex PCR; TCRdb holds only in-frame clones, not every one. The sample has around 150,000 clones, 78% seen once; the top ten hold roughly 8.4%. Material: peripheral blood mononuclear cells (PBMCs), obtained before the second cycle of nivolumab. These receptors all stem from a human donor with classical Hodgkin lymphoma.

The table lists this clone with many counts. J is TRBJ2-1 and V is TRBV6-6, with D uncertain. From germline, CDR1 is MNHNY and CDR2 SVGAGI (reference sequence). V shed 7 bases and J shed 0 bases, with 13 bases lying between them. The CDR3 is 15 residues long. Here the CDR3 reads CASTLSSLSYNEQFF. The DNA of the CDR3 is TGTGCCAGCACCCTGTCCTCGCTCTCCTACAATGAGCAGTTCTTC.

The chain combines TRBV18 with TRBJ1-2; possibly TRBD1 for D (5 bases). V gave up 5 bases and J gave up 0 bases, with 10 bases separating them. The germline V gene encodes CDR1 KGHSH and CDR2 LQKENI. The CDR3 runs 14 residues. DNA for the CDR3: TGTGCCAGCTCAGCTGACAGTGCTAACTATGGCTACACCTTC. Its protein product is CASSADSANYGYTF. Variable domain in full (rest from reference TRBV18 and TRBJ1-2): NAGVMQNPRHLVRRRGQEARLRCSPMKGHSHVYWYRQLPEEGLKFMVYLQKENIIDESGMPKERFSAEFPKEGPSILRIQQVVRGDSAAYFCASSADSANYGYTFGSGTRLTVV.

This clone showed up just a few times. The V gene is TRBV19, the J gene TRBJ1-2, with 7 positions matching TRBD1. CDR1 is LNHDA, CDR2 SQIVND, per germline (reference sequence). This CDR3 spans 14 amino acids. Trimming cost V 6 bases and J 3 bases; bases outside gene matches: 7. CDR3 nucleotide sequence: TGTGCCAGTAGGACGTATGGACAGGACTATGGCTACACCTTC. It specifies CASRTYGQDYGYTF. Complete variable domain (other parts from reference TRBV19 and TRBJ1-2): DGGITQSPKYLFRKEGQNVTLSCEQNLNHDAMYWYRQDPGQGLRLIYYSQIVNDFQKGDIAEGYSVSREKKESFPLTVTSAQKNPTAFYLCASRTYGQDYGYTFGSGTRLTVV.

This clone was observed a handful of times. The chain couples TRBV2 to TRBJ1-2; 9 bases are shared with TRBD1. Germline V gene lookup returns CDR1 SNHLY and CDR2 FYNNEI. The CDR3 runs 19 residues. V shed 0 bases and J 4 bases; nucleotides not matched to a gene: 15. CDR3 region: CASSEAPAGGTGLRYGYTF. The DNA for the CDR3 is TGTGCCAGCAGTGAAGCGCCAGCCGGAGGGACAGGGTTGCGCTATGGCTACACCTTC.

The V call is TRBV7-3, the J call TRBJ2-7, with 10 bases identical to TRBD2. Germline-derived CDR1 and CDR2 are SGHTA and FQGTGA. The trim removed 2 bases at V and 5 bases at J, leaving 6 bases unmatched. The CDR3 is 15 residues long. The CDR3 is CASSLGSSGRDEQYF. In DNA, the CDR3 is TGTGCCAGCAGCTTAGGGTCTAGCGGGAGAGACGAGCAGTACTTC.

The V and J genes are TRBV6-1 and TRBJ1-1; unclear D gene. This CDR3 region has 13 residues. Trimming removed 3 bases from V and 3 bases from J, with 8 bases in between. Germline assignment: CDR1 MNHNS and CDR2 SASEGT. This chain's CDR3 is CASSDSWYTEAFF. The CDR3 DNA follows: TGTGCCAGCAGTGATTCCTGGTACACTGAAGCTTTCTTT.

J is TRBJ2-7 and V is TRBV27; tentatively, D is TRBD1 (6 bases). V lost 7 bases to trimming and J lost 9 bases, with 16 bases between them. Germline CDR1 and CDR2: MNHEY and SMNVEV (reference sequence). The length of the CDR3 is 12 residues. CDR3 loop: CASIQDRLVQYF. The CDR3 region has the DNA TGTGCCAGCATCCAAGACAGGTTGGTGCAGTACTTC.

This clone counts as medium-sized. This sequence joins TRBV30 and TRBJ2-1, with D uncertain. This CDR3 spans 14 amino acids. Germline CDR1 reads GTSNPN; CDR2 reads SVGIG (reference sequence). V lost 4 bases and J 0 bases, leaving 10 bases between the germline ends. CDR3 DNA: TGTGCCTGGAACGCCGGGTTCTCCTACAATGAGCAGTTCTTC. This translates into CAWNAGFSYNEQFF.

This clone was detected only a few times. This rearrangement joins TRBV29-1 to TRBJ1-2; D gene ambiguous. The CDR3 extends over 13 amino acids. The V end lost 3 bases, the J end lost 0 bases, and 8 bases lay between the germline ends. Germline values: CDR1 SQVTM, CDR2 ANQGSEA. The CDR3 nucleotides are TGCAGCGTTGAGGATGGAGCTAACTATGGCTACACCTTC. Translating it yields CSVEDGANYGYTF.

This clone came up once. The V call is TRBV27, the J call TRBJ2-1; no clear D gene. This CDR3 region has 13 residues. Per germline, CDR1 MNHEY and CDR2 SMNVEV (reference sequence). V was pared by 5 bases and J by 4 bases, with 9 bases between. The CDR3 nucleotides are TGTGCCAGCAGTATTACCCAATACAATGAGCAGTTCTTC. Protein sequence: CASSITQYNEQFF.

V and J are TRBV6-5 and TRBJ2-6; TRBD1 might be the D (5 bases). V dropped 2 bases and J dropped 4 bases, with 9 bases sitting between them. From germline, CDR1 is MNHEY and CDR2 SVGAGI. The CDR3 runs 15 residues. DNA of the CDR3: TGTGCCAGCAGTTACGACAGCCCCGGGGCCAACGTCCTGACTTTC. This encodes CASSYDSPGANVLTF.

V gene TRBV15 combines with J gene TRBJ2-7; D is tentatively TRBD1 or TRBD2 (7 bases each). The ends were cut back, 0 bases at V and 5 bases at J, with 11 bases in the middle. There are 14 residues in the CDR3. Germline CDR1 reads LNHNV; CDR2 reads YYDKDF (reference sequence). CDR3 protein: CATSRDRGRDEQYF. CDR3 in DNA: TGTGCCACCAGCAGAGACAGGGGGAGGGACGAGCAGTACTTC.

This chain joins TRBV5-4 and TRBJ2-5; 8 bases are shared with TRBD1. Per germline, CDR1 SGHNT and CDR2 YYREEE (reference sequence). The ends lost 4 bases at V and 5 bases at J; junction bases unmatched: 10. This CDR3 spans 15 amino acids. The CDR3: CASSPPGQARETQYF. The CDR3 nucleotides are TGTGCCAGCAGCCCGCCGGGACAGGCCAGGGAGACCCAGTACTTC.

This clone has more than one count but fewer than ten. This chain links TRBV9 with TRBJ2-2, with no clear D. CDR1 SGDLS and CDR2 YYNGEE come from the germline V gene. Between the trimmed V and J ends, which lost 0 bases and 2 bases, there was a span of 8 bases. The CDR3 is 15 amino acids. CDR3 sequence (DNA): TGTGCCAGCAGCGTAGTTGCAGCTAACACCGGGGAGCTGTTTTTT. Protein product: CASSVVAANTGELFF.

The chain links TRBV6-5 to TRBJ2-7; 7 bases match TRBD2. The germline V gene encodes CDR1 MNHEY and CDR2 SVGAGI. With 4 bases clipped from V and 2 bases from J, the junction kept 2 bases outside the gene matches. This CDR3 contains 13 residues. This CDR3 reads CASSLAGPYEQYF. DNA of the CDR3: TGTGCCAGCAGTTTAGCGGGCCCCTACGAGCAGTACTTC.

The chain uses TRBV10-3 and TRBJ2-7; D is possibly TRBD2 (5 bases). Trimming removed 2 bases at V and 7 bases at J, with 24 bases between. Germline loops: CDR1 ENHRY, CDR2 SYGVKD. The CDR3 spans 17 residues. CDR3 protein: CAISEPASGGPLGEQYF. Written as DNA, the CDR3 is TGTGCCATCAGTGAGCCGGCCAGCGGCGGCCCCCTGGGGGAGCAGTACTTC.

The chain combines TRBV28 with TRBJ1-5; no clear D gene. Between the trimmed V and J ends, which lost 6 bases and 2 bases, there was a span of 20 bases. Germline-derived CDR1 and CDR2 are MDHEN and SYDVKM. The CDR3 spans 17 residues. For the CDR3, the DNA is TGTGCCAGCAGAAAGCCAGGCGGCGGTCTTGGCAATCAGCCCCAGCATTTT. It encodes CASRKPGGGLGNQPQHF.

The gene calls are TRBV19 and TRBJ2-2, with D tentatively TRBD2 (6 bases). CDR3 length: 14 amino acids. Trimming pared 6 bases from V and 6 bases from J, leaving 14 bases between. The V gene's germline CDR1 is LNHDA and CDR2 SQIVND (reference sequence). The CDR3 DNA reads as TGTGCCAGTAGCCCCCGACCGGGGGCCGGGGAGCTGTTTTTT. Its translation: CASSPRPGAGELFF.

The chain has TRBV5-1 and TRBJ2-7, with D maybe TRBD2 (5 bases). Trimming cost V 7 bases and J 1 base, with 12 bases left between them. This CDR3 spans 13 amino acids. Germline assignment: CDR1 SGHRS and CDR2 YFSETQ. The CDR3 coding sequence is TGCGCCAGCTCGACGGGAACTTCCTACGAGCAGTACTTC. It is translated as CASSTGTSYEQYF.

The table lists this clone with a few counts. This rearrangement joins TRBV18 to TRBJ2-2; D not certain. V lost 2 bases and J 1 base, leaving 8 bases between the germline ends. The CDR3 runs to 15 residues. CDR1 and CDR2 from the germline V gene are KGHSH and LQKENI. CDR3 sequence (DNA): TGTGCCAGCTCACCAGGAGTAGGGAACACCGGGGAGCTGTTTTTT. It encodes CASSPGVGNTGELFF.

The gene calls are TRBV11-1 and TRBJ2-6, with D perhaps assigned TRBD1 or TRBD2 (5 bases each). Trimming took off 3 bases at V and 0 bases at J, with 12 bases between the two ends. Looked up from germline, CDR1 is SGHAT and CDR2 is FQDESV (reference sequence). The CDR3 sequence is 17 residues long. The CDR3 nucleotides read TGTGCCAGCAGCTTGTGGACCGGGGCCTCTGGGGCCAACGTCCTGACTTTC. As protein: CASSLWTGASGANVLTF.

DNA for the CDR3: TGTGCCAGCACCGCCGGGTGGGGGGCTGAGGCCAAAAACATTCAGTACTTC. Its protein is CASTAGWGAEAKNIQYF. The V gene is TRBV28, the J gene TRBJ2-4; D may match TRBD1 or TRBD2 (6 bases each). Trimming shortened V by 7 bases and J by 1 base, and 20 bases separated the two germline ends. Germline CDR1 is MDHEN and CDR2 is SYDVKM. The CDR3 contains 17 residues.

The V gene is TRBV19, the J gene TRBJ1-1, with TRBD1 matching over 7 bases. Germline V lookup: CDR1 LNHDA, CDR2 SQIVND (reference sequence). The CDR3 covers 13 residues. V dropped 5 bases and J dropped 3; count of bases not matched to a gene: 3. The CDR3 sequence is CASSFQGDTEAFF. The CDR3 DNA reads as TGTGCCAGTAGTTTCCAGGGGGACACTGAAGCTTTCTTT. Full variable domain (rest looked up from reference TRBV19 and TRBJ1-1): DGGITQSPKYLFRKEGQNVTLSCEQNLNHDAMYWYRQDPGQGLRLIYYSQIVNDFQKGDIAEGYSVSREKKESFPLTVTSAQKNPTAFYLCASSFQGDTEAFFGQGTRLTVV.

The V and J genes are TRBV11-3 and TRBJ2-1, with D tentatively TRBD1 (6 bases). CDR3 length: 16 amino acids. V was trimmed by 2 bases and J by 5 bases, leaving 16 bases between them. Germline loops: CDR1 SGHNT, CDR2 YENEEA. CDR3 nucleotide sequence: TGTGCCAGCAGCTTACAGACAGGCTTGGGGCACAATGAGCAGTTCTTC. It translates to CASSLQTGLGHNEQFF.

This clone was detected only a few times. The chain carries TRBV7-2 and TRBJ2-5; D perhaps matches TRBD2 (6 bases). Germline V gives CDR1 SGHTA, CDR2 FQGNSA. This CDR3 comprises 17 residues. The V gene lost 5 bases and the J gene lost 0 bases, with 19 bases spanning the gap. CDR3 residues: CASSLLRGRTNQETQYF. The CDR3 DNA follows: TGTGCCAGCAGCCTCCTTAGAGGGAGGACCAACCAAGAGACCCAGTACTTC. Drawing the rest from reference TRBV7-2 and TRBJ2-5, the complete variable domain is GAGVSQSPSNKVTEKGKDVELRCDPISGHTALYWYRQSLGQGLEFLIYFQGNSAPDKSGLPSDRFSAERTGGSVSTLTIQRTQQEDSAVYLCASSLLRGRTNQETQYFGPGTRLLVL.

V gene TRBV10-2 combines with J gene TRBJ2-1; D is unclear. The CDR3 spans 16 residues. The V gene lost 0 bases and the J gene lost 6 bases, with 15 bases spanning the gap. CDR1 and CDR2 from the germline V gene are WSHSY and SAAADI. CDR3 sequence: CASSESTASRGNEQFF. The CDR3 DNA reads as TGCGCCAGCAGTGAGTCCACGGCTTCCCGAGGCAATGAGCAGTTCTTC.